This T cell receptor beta chain comes out of a study of T cells in Graves' hyperthyroidism and ophthalmopathy. Overall study results and limits: Most clonotypes expanded in the thyroid (above 0.001) were also present in blood.

This clonotype was recorded at least ten times. Its antigen is not known. The source material, RNA transcripts, was used to amplify TCR beta CDR3 regions. With the HTBI primer set, the TCR CDR3 went through a first round of RT-PCR. TCRdb re-analysed the multiplex PCR reads in MiXCR, keeping a single row per CDR3 protein. The sample lists some 600,000 distinct CDR3 sequences; about 14% were seen once. There are 19 residues in the CDR3. Germline values: CDR1 MNHNS, CDR2 SASEGT. V was clipped by 5 bases and J by 0 bases, with 26 bases between them. The receptor was derived from a woman aged 25 to 39 with Graves' hyperthyroidism that later progressed to Graves' ophthalmopathy. Sequenced material: blood. This sequence joins TRBV6-1 and TRBJ2-7; D might be TRBD1 (6 bases). CDR3 residues: CASSSHTSPGTPSSYEQYF. CDR3 DNA sequence: TGTGCCAGCAGTTCCCATACCTCCCCCGGGACACCGAGCTCCTACGAGCAGTACTTC.